The clone carrying this T cell receptor beta chain showed up just a few times. The data belong to a study of read filtering for tumor transcriptome and immune sequencing. Overall study context: TCR-mapped reads were about 3.5 to 11 million with IR-seq versus roughly 85 to 1,300 with RNA-seq.

Molecular barcoded adaptors covering alpha/delta and beta/gamma chains were used on about 0.4 ug RNA. Each CDR3 protein gets one entry after TCRdb re-called the reads with MiXCR. This table has 100,000 to 150,000 distinct CDR3 sequences, roughly 13% appearing once. Sequencing was done on a sample of a population of CD138-negative cells sorted from bone marrow. The source is a donor at least 40 years old with multiple myeloma.

CDR3: CASSPPGARGTEAFF. CDR3 nucleotides: TGTGCCAGCAGCCCCCCAGGGGCTCGTGGCACTGAAGCTTTCTTT. The chain recombines TRBV5-4 with TRBJ1-1, with D tentatively TRBD1 (6 bases). The germline V gene has CDR1 SGHNT and CDR2 YYREEE (reference sequence). The CDR3 totals 15 residues. V was shortened by 4 bases and J by 4 bases, with 17 bases between the two germline ends.